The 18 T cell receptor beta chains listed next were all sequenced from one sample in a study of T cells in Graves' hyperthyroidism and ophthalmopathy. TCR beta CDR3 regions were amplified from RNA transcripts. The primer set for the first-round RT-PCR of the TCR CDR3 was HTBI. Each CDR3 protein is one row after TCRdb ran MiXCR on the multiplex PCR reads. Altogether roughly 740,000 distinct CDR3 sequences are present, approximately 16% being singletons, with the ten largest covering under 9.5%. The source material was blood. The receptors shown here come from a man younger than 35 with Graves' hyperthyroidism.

CDR3 protein: CASSGWGSGQPQHF. The CDR3 nucleotides are TGTGCCAGCAGTGGTTGGGGGAGCGGTCAGCCCCAGCATTTT. The rearrangement joins TRBV28 to TRBJ1-5; perhaps TRBD1 as D (5 bases). The V gene's germline CDR1 is MDHEN and CDR2 SYDVKM. Trimming took off 5 bases at V and 6 bases at J, with 14 bases between the two ends. The CDR3 contains 14 residues.

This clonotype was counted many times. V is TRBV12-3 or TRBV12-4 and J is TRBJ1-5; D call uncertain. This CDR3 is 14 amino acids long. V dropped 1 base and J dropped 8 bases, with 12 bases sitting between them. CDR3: CASSLGAPGEPQHF. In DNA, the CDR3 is TGTGCCAGCAGTTTAGGCGCCCCCGGGGAGCCCCAGCATTTT.

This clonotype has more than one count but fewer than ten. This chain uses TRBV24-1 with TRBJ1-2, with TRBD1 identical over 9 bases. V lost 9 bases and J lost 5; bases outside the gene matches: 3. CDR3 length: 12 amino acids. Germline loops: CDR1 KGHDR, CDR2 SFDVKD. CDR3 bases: TGTGCCACCGCAGACAGGGGGTATGGCTACACCTTC. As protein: CATADRGYGYTF.

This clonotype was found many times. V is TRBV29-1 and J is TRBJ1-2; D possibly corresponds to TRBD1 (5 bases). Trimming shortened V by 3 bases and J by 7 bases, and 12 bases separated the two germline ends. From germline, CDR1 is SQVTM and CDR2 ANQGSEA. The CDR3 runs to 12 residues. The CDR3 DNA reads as TGCAGCGTTGATACTGGGGCGCGTGGCTACACCTTC. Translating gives CSVDTGARGYTF.

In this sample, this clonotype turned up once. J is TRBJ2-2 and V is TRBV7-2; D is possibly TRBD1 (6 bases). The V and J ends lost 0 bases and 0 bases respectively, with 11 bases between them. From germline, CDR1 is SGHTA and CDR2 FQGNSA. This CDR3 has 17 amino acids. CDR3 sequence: CASSLAKGHPNTGELFF. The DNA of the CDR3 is TGTGCCAGCAGCTTAGCCAAGGGACATCCGAACACCGGGGAGCTGTTTTTT.

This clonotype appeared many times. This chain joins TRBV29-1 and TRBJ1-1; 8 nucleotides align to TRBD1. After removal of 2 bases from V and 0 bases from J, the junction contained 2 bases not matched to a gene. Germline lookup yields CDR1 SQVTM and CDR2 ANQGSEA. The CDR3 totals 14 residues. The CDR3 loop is CSVERTGLNTEAFF. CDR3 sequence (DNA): TGCAGCGTTGAAAGGACAGGGTTGAACACTGAAGCTTTCTTT.

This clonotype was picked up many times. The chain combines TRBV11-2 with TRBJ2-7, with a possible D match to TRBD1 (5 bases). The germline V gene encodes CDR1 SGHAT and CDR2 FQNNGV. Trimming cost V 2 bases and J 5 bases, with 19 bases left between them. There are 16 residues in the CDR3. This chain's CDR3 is CASSLRFRDSIHEQYF. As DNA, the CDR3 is TGTGCCAGCAGCTTAAGGTTCCGAGACAGTATCCACGAGCAGTACTTC. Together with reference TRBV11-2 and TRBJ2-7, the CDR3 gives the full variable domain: EAGVAQSPRYKIIEKRQSVAFWCNPISGHATLYWYQQILGQGPKLLIQFQNNGVVDDSQLPKDRFSAERLKGVDSTLKIQPAKLEDSAVYLCASSLRFRDSIHEQYFGPGTRLTVT.

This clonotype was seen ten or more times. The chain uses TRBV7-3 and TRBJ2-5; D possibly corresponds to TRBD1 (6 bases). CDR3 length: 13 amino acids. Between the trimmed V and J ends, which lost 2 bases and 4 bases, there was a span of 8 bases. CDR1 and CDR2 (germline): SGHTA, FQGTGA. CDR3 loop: CASSLGQTETQYF. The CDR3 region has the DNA TGTGCCAGCAGCTTAGGACAGACAGAGACCCAGTACTTC.

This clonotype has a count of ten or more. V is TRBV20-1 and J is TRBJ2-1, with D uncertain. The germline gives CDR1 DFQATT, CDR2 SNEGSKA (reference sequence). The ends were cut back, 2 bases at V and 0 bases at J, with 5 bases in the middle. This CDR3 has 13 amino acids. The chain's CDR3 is CSARPPSYNEQFF. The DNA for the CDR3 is TGCAGTGCTAGACCCCCCTCCTACAATGAGCAGTTCTTC.

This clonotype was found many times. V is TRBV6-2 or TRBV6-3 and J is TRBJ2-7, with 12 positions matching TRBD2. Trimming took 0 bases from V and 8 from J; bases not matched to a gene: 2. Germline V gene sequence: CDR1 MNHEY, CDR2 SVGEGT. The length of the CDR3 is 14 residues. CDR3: CASSYSTSGSKQYF. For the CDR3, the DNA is TGTGCCAGCAGTTACTCGACTAGCGGGAGCAAGCAGTACTTC.

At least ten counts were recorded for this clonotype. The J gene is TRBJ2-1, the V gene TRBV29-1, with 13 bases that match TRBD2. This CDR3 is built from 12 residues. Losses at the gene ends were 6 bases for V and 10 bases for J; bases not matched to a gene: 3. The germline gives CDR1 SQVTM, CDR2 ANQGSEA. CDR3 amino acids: CSVRLAGGEQFF. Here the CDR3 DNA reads TGCAGCGTCCGACTAGCGGGAGGCGAGCAGTTCTTC.

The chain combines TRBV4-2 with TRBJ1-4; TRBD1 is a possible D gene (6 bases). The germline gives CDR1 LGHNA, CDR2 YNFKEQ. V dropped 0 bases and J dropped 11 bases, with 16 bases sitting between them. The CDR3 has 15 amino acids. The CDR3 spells CASSQEEGEVGKLFF. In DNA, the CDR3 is TGTGCCAGCAGCCAAGAGGAGGGGGAAGTCGGTAAACTGTTTTTT.

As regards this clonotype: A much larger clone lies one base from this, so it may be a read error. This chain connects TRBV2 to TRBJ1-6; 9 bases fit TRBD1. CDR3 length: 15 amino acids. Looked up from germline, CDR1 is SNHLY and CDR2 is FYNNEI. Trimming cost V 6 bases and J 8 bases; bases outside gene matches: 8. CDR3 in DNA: TGTGCCAGCAGAGTTTGGGACAGGGCGGATTCACCCCTCCACTTT. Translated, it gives CASRVWDRADSPLHF.

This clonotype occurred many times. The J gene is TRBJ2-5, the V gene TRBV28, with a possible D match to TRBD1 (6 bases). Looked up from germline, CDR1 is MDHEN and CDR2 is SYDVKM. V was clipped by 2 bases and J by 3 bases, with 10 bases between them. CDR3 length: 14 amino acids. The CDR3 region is CASSLQGKEETQYF. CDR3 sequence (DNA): TGTGCCAGCAGTTTACAGGGGAAAGAAGAGACCCAGTACTTC.

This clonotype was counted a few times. CDR3 DNA: TGCAGTGCTAGAGTATACAGTACCTATGGCTACACCTTC. Its translation: CSARVYSTYGYTF. V and J are TRBV20-1 and TRBJ1-2; D is ambiguous. The CDR3 is 13 residues long. V gave up 1 base and J gave up 4 bases, with 10 bases separating them. CDR1 and CDR2 from the germline V gene are DFQATT and SNEGSKA (reference sequence).

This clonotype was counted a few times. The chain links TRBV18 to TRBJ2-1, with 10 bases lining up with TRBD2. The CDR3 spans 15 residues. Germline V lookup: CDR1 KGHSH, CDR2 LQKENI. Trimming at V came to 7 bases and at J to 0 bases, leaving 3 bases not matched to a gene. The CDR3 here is CASCSSGSSYNEQFF. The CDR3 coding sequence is TGTGCCAGCTGCTCTAGCGGGAGCTCCTACAATGAGCAGTTCTTC.

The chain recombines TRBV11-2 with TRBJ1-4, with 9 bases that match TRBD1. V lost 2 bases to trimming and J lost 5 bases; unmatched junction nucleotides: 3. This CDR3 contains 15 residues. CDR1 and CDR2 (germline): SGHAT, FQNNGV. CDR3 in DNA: TGTGCCAGCAGCTTAAACAGGGGGCGCAATGAAAAACTGTTTTTT. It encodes CASSLNRGRNEKLFF.

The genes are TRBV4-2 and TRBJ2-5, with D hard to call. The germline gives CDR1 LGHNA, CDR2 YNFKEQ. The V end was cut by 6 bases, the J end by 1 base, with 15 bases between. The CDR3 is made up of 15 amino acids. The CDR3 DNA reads TGTGCCAGCAGTCCTGCGGCGGCCTCCCAAGAGACCCAGTACTTC. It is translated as CASSPAAASQETQYF.